Each of the 21 T cell receptor beta chains below was sequenced from the same sample in a study of blood T cell repertoires in COVID-19 (dated by TCRdb to between 2020 and 2021). The library was prepared using the immunoSEQ multiplex PCR assay. As stored in TCRdb, this immuneACCESS dataset retains in-frame rearrangements with V and J assigned. A fraction of the clones does not appear; measured against another copy, unresolved V genes explain less than half of the discrepancy, and the remainder lacks a known reason. For this sample there are approximately 210,000 clones; approximately 80% appear just once. 4.3% of the sample is in the top ten clones. Input material: PBMCs or T cells enriched from blood (not recorded which). These receptors originate from a man aged 25 to 40 with acute COVID-19.

CDR3 DNA: TGTGCCAGCAGCGTAGGTCGTGGGCGCGGGAGGGCCGGGGAGCTGTTTTTT. Translation: CASSVGRGRGRAGELFF. This rearrangement joins TRBV9 to TRBJ2-2, with 9 bases identical to TRBD2. The CDR3 contains 17 residues. Trimming took 0 bases from V and 6 from J; bases not matched to a gene: 9. Germline CDR1 and CDR2: SGDLS and YYNGEE. Using reference TRBV9 and TRBJ2-2 for the parts outside the CDR3, the full variable domain is DSGVTQTPKHLITATGQRVTLRCSPRSGDLSVYWYQQSLDQGLQFLIQYYNGEERAKGNILERFSAQQFPDLHSELNLSSLELGDSALYFCASSVGRGRGRAGELFFGEGSRLTVL.

J is TRBJ2-5 and V is TRBV3-1 (or the pseudogene TRBV3-2), with TRBD1 matching 10 bases. After removal of 4 bases from V and 3 bases from J, the junction contained 5 bases not matched to a gene. Germline loops: CDR1 LGHDT, CDR2 YNNKEL (reference sequence). This CDR3 spans 15 amino acids. The CDR3 sequence is CASSLTGGNEETQYF. CDR3 coding DNA: TGTGCCAGCAGCCTGACAGGGGGCAATGAAGAGACCCAGTACTTC.

The V gene is TRBV3-1 (or the pseudogene TRBV3-2), the J gene TRBJ2-1, with 7 positions matching TRBD1. Germline V gives CDR1 LGHDT, CDR2 YNNKEL (reference sequence). Unmatched junction bases numbered 8, after V lost 3 bases and J lost 6 bases. The CDR3 spans 15 residues. CDR3 nucleotides: TGTGCCAGCAGCCACAGAGGGGGCTGGCCCAATGAGCAGTTCTTC. Its protein product is CASSHRGGWPNEQFF.

The table lists this clone with many counts. The chain links TRBV29-1 to TRBJ1-2; the D gene is possibly TRBD1 (5 bases). There are 14 residues in the CDR3. In germline, CDR1 is SQVTM, CDR2 ANQGSEA. The V and J ends lost 8 bases and 8 bases respectively, with 24 bases between them. CDR3 sequence: CSFRPEAGRGGYTF. CDR3 DNA: TGCAGCTTCCGTCCCGAGGCGGGGCGGGGGGGCTACACCTTC.

The V gene is TRBV5-1, the J gene TRBJ1-4; 7 bases fit TRBD1. CDR1 SGHRS and CDR2 YFSETQ come from the germline V gene. With V trimmed by 4 bases and J by 0 bases, 6 bases remained unmatched. The CDR3 has 16 amino acids. CDR3 sequence (DNA): TGCGCCAGCAGCCAGGGGACAGCCGCAACTAATGAAAAACTGTTTTTT. Protein product: CASSQGTAATNEKLFF.

The chain's CDR3 is CASSPTTGVKAFF. In nucleotides, the CDR3 is TGCGCCAGCAGCCCAACGACAGGGGTCAAAGCTTTCTTT. This chain joins TRBV4-1 and TRBJ1-1; 8 positions agree with TRBD1. Germline lookup yields CDR1 MGHRA and CDR2 YSYEKL. With V trimmed by 4 bases and J by 9 bases, 7 bases remained unmatched. The CDR3 length is 13 residues.

This rearrangement joins TRBV12-3 or TRBV12-4 to TRBJ1-1; D gene ambiguous. CDR3 length: 13 residues. V was pared by 5 bases and J by 0 bases, with 7 bases between. CDR3 bases: TGTGCCAGCAGTCCGTTAGTGAACACTGAAGCTTTCTTT. This sequence encodes CASSPLVNTEAFF.

This rearrangement joins TRBV19 to TRBJ2-1; TRBD2 is a possible D gene (6 bases). Trimming pared 1 base from V and 4 bases from J, leaving 8 bases between. Germline lookup yields CDR1 LNHDA and CDR2 SQIVND (reference sequence). The CDR3 runs to 14 residues. CDR3 amino acids: CASSIVAGYNEQFF. As DNA, the CDR3 is TGTGCCAGTAGTATAGTTGCGGGGTACAATGAGCAGTTCTTC.

This chain joins TRBV27 and TRBJ1-5; 10 nucleotides match TRBD1. J gave up 11 bases and V 5 bases, and 12 bases lay outside the gene matches. Germline CDR1 reads MNHEY; CDR2 reads SMNVEV (reference sequence). This CDR3 is built from 15 residues. The CDR3 region is CASSGTGASRWSQHF. The CDR3 region has the DNA TGTGCCAGCAGTGGGACAGGGGCCTCGCGATGGTCCCAGCATTTT.

This chain joins TRBV27 and TRBJ1-1, with 10 bases that match TRBD1. Germline CDR1 MNHEY, CDR2 SMNVEV (reference sequence). The V segment lost 5 bases and the J segment 5 bases; nucleotides outside the gene matches: 5. The CDR3 contains 14 residues. The DNA of the CDR3 is TGTGCCAGCAGTCTGGACAGGGGGGAAACTGAAGCTTTCTTT. Its translation is CASSLDRGETEAFF.

The table lists this clone with a count of one. CDR3 residues: CASREVGLNNEQFF. The CDR3 region has the DNA TGTGCCAGCAGGGAAGTGGGGCTTAACAATGAGCAGTTCTTC. This chain links TRBV3-1 (or the pseudogene TRBV3-2) with TRBJ2-1, with D possibly matching TRBD1 (5 bases). Trimming shortened V by 6 bases and J by 5 bases, and 14 bases separated the two germline ends. Germline V CDR1 and CDR2: LGHDT, YNNKEL (reference sequence). The CDR3 loop spans 14 amino acids.

To note about this clone: This may come from a read error, since a much larger clone is one base off. The chain couples TRBV6-5 to TRBJ1-1, with 7 bases that match TRBD1. Germline CDR1 MNHEY, CDR2 SVGAGI. This CDR3 spans 13 amino acids. V lost 7 bases to trimming and J lost 2 bases; unmatched junction nucleotides: 4. The CDR3 protein is CASKEGANTEAFF. The CDR3 bases are TGTGCCAGCAAGGAGGGGGCAAACACTGAAGCTTTCTTT.

The chain uses TRBV6-5 and TRBJ1-5, with TRBD1 identical over 9 bases. This CDR3 region has 12 residues. The germline V gene encodes CDR1 MNHEY and CDR2 SVGAGI. With 6 bases clipped from V and 11 bases from J, the junction kept 5 bases outside the gene matches. DNA of the CDR3: TGTGCCAGCAGGAGGACAGGGGAAGCCCAGCATTTT. Translated: CASRRTGEAQHF.

The rearrangement links TRBV7-3 to TRBJ2-2, with 8 nucleotides matching TRBD1. CDR3 size: 14 residues. Unmatched junction bases numbered 5, after V lost 2 bases and J lost 9 bases. Germline CDR1 SGHTA, CDR2 FQGTGA. The CDR3 bases are TGTGCCAGCAGCTTATACCAGGGGGCCAGGGAGCTGTTTTTT. It is translated as CASSLYQGARELFF. Looking up the rest from reference TRBV7-3 and TRBJ2-2 gives the full variable domain: GAGVSQTPSNKVTEKGKYVELRCDPISGHTALYWYRQSLGQGPEFLIYFQGTGAADDSGLPNDRFFAVRPEGSVSTLKIQRTERGDSAVYLCASSLYQGARELFFGEGSRLTVL.

J is TRBJ1-3 and V is TRBV19; D is unresolved. V lost 4 bases and J 0 bases, leaving 7 bases between the germline ends. The CDR3 loop spans 14 amino acids. Germline V gives CDR1 LNHDA, CDR2 SQIVND (reference sequence). DNA for the CDR3: TGTGCCAGTAGTAGCGAAGCCTCTGGAAACACCATATATTTT. It translates to CASSSEASGNTIYF.

The V call is TRBV15, the J call TRBJ2-5; 10 bases line up with TRBD1. The CDR3 runs 16 residues. After removal of 3 bases from V and 4 bases from J, the junction contained 8 bases not matched to a gene. From germline, CDR1 is LNHNV and CDR2 YYDKDF (reference sequence). The CDR3: CATSSTDRGRGETQYF. CDR3 bases: TGTGCCACCAGCAGCACCGACAGGGGGCGCGGAGAGACCCAGTACTTC.

The chain links TRBV29-1 to TRBJ2-7; 9 positions agree with TRBD1. CDR1 is SQVTM and CDR2 is ANQGSEA in the germline V gene. Germline trimming cut 5 bases from V and 6 bases from J; bases unmatched to any gene: 5. This CDR3 comprises 12 residues. The CDR3 loop is CSVTQGAVEQYF. CDR3 DNA: TGCAGCGTTACACAGGGGGCCGTCGAGCAGTACTTC.

CDR3 nucleotide sequence: TGTGCCGATACCGGGACTAGCAATGAGCAGTTCTTC. It specifies CADTGTSNEQFF. The chain links TRBV7-9 to TRBJ2-1; 8 bases are shared with TRBD2. CDR1 is SEHNR and CDR2 is FQNEAQ in the germline V gene (reference sequence). V dropped 11 bases and J dropped 6; count of bases not matched to a gene: 6. This CDR3 contains 12 residues.

The chain combines TRBV2 with TRBJ1-3, with 10 nucleotides matching TRBD1. The CDR3 runs 18 residues. V gave up 10 bases and J gave up 0 bases; unmatched junction bases: 15. The V gene's germline CDR1 is SNHLY and CDR2 FYNNEI. Written as DNA, the CDR3 is TGTGCCACCGGTAGGGACAGGGGCGCACCGAGCTCTGGAAACACCATATATTTT. Translation: CATGRDRGAPSSGNTIYF.

This clone was detected a few times. This chain connects TRBV28 to TRBJ1-6; 8 nucleotides match TRBD1. The CDR3 sequence is 16 residues long. Trimming removed 1 base from V and 7 bases from J; junction bases left unmatched: 6. Germline loops: CDR1 MDHEN, CDR2 SYDVKM. The CDR3 region is CASSLSPGGGNSPLHF. The CDR3 region has the DNA TGTGCCAGCAGTTTATCCCCAGGGGGCGGGAATTCACCCCTCCACTTT.

V and J are TRBV30 and TRBJ2-6; D is ambiguous. Germline CDR1 is GTSNPN and CDR2 is SVGIG (reference sequence). The CDR3 has 18 residues. V was pared by 5 bases and J by 2 bases, with 22 bases between. CDR3 sequence (DNA): TGTGCCTGGCCGCCCGAGGCAGAGAATTACACTGGGGCCAACGTCCTGACTTTC. Residues: CAWPPEAENYTGANVLTF.